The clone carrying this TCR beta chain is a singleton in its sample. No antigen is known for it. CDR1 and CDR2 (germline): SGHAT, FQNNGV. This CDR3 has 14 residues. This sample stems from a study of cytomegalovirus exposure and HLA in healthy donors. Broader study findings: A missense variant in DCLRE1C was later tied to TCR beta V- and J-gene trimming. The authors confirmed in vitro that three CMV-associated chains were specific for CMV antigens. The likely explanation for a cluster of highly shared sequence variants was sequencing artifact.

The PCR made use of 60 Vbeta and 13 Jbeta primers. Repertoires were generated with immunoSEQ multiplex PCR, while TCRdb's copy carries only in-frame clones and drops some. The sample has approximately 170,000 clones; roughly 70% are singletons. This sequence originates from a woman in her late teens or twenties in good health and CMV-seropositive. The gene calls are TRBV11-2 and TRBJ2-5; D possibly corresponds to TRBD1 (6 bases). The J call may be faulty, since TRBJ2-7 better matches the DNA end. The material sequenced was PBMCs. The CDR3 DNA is TGTGCCAGCAGCTCGACGCAGGGGCCCTACGAGCAGTACTTC. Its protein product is CASSSTQGPYEQYF.